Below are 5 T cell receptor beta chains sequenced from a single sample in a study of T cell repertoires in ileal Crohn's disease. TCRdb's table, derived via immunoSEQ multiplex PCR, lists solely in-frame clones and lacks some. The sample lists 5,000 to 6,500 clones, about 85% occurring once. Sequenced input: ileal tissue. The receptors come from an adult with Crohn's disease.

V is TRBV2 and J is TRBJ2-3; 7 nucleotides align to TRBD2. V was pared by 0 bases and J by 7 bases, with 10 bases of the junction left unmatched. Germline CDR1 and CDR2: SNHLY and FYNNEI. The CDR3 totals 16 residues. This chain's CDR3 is CASSEAGGLVKNTQYF. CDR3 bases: TGTGCCAGCAGTGAAGCTGGAGGACTAGTAAAAAATACGCAGTATTTT.

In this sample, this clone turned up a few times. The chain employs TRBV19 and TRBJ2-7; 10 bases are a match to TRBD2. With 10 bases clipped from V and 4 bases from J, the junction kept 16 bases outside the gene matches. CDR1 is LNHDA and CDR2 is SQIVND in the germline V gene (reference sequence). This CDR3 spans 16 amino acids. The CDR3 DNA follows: TGTGCCACCAAGATGGCGAGCGGGGGGGCCACGTACGAGCAGTACTTC. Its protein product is CATKMASGGATYEQYF.

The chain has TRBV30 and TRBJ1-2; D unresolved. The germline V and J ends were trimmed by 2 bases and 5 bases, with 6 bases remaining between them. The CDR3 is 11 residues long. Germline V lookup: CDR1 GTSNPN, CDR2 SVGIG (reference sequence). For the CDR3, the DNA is TGTGCCTGGAGTAGAGGGTATGGCTACACCTTC. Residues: CAWSRGYGYTF.

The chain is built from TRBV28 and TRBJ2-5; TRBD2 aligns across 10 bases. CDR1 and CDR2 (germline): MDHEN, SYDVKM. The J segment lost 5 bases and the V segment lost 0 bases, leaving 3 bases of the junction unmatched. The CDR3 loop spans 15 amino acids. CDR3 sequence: CASSLWVSGGETQYF. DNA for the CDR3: TGTGCCAGCAGTTTATGGGTTAGCGGGGGGGAGACCCAGTACTTC.

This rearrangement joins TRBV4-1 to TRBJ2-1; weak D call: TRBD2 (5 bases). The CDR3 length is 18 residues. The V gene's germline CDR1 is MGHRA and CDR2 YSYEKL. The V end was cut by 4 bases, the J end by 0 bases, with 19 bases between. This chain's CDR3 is CASSPSPPLLGSYNEQFF. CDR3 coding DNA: TGCGCCAGCAGCCCCTCACCCCCCCTACTAGGCTCCTACAATGAGCAGTTCTTC.